This T cell receptor beta chain was identified in a study of blood T cell repertoires in COVID-19. The V gene's germline CDR1 is WSHSY and CDR2 SAAADI. The CDR3 extends over 11 amino acids. V trimming: 7 bases; J trimming: 10 bases; junction bases outside the gene matches: 4. TCRdb's table, derived via immunoSEQ multiplex PCR, lists solely in-frame clones and lacks some. The repertoire holds some 120,000 clones, with just under 85% as singletons. The chain links TRBV10-2 to TRBJ2-7; the match to TRBD2 covers 10 bases. The sequence was obtained from a woman aged 45-65 years with acute or convalescent COVID-19. The sequencing sample was made of peripheral blood. CDR3 amino acids: CASTSGGDQYF. CDR3 DNA: TGCGCCAGCACTAGCGGGGGCGATCAGTACTTC.